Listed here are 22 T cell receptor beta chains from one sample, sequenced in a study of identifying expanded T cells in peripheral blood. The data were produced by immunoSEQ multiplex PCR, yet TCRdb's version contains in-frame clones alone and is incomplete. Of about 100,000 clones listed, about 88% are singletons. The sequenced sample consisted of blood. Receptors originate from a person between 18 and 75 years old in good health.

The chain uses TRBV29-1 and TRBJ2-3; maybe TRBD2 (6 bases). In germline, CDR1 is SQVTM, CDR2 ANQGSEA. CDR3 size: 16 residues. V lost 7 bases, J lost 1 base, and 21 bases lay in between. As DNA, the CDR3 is TGCAGCGGCCAAAGTGGGCCGGGACTCGGCACAGATACGCAGTATTTT. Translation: CSGQSGPGLGTDTQYF.

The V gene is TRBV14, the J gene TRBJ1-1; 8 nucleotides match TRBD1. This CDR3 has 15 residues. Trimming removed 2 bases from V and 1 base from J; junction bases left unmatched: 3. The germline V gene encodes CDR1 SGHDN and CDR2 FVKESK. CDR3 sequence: CASSQRTGRNTEAFF. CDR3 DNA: TGTGCCAGCAGCCAACGGACAGGGCGGAACACTGAAGCTTTCTTT.

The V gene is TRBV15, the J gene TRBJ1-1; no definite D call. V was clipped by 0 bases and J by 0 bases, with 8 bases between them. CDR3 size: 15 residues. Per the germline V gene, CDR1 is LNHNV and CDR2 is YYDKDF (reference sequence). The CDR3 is CATSREQFMNTEAFF. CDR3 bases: TGTGCCACCAGCAGAGAACAGTTCATGAACACTGAAGCTTTCTTT.

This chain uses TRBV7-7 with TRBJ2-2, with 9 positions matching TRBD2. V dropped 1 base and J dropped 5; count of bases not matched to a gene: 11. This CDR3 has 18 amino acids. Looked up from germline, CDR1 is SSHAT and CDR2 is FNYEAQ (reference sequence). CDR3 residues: CASSLGPAGGPGTGELFF. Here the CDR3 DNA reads TGTGCCAGCAGCTTAGGCCCAGCGGGGGGCCCGGGGACCGGGGAGCTGTTTTTT. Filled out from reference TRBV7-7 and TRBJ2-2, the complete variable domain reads GAGVSQSPRYKVTKRGQDVTLRCDPISSHATLYWYQQALGQGPEFLTYFNYEAQPDKSGLPSDRFSAERPEGSISTLTIQRTEQRDSAMYRCASSLGPAGGPGTGELFFGEGSRLTVL.

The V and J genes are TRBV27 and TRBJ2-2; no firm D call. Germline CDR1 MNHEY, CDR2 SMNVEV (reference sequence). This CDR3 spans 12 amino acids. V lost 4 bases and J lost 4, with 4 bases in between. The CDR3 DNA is TGTGCCAGCAGTTACCTCACCGGGGAGCTGTTTTTT. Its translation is CASSYLTGELFF.

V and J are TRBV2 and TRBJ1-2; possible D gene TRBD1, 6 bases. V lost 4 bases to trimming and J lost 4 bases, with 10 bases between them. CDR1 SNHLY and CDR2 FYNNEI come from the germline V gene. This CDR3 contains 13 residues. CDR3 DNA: TGTGCCAGCAGTGTTACGGACAGCTATGGCTACACCTTC. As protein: CASSVTDSYGYTF.

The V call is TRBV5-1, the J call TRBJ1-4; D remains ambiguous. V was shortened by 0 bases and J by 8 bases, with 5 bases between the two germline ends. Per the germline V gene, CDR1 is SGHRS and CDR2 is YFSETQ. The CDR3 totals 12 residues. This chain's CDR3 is CASSLGSEKLFF. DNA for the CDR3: TGCGCCAGCAGCTTGGGATCCGAAAAACTGTTTTTT.

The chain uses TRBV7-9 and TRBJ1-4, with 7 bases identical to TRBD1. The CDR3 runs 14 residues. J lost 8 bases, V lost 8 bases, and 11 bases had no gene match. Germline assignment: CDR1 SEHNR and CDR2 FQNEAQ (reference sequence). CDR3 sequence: CASGHDRDLEKLFF. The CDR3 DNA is TGTGCCAGCGGACACGACAGGGATCTAGAAAAACTGTTTTTT.

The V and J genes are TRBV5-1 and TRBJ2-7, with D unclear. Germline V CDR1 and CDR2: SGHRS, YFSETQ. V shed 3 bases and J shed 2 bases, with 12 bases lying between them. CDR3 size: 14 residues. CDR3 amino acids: CASSSAGVPYEQYF. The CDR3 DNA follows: TGCGCCAGCAGCTCTGCCGGCGTTCCCTACGAGCAGTACTTC.

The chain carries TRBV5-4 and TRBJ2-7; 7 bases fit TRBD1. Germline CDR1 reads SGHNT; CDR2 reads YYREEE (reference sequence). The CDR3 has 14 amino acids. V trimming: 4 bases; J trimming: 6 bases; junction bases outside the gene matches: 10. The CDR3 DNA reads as TGTGCCAGCAGCCGGACAGGCTTGGGTTCCGAGCAGTACTTC. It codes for CASSRTGLGSEQYF.

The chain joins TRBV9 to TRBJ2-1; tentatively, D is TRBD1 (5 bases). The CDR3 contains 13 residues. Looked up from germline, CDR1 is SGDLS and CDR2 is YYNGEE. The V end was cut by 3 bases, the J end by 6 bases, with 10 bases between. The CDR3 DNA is TGTGCCAGCAGCGGATCTAGGGGCAATGAGCAGTTCTTC. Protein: CASSGSRGNEQFF.

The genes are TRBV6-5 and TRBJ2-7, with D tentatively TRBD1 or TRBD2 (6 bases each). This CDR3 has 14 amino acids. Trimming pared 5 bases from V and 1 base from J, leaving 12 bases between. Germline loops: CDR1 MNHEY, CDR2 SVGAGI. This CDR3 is CASSVGGPSYEQYF. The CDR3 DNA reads TGTGCCAGCAGTGTGGGGGGCCCGTCCTACGAGCAGTACTTC.

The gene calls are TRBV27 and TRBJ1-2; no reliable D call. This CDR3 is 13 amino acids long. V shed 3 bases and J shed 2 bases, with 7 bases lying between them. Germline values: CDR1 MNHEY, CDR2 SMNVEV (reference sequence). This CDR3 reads CASSFSENYGYTF. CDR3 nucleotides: TGTGCCAGCAGTTTCTCCGAAAACTATGGCTACACCTTC.

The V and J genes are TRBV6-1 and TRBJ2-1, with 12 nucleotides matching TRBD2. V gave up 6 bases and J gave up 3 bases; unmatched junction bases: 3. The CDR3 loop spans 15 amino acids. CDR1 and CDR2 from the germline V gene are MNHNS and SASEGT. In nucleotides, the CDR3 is TGTGCCAGCAGCAGGACTAGCGGGGACTACAATGAGCAGTTCTTC. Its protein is CASSRTSGDYNEQFF.

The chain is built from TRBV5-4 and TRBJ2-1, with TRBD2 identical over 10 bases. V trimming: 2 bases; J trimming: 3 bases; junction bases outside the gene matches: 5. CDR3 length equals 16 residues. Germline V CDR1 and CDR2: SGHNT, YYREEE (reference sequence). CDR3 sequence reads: CASSFNSGRFYNEQFF. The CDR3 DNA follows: TGTGCCAGCAGCTTTAATAGCGGGAGGTTCTACAATGAGCAGTTCTTC.

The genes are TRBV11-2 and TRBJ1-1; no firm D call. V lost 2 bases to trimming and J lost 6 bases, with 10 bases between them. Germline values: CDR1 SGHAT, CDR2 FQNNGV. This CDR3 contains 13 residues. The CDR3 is CASSLLLAAEAFF. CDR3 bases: TGTGCCAGCAGCTTACTTTTGGCAGCTGAAGCTTTCTTT.

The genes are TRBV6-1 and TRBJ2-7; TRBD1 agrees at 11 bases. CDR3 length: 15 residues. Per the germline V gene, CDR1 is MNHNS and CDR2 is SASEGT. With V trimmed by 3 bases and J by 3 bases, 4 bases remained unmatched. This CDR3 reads CASSDPGTGGYEQYF. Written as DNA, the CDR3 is TGTGCCAGCAGTGATCCCGGGACAGGGGGCTACGAGCAGTACTTC.

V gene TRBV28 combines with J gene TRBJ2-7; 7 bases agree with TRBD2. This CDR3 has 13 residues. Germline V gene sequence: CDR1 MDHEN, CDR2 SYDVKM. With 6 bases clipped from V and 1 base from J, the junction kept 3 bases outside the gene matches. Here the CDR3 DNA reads TGTGCCAGCAGGGGGGGGGTATCCTACGAGCAGTACTTC. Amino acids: CASRGGVSYEQYF.

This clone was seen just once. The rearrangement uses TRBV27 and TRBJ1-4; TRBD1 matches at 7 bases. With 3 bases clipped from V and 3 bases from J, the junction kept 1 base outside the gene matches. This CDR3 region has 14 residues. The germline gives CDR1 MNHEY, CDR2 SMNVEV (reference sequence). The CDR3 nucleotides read TGTGCCAGCAGTTTCCAGGGGGCTAATGAAAAACTGTTTTTT. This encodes CASSFQGANEKLFF.

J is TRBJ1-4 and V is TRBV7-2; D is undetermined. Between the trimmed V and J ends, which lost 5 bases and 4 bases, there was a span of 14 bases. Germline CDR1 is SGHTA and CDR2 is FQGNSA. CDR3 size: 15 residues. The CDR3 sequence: CASSPGGPVNEKLFF. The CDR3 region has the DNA TGTGCCAGCAGCCCCGGCGGACCCGTTAATGAAAAACTGTTTTTT.

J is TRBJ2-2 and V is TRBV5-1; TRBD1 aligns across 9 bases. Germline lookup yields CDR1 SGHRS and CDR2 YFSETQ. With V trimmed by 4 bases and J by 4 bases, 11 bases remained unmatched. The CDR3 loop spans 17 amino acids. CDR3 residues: CASSRAGTGTATGELFF. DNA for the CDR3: TGCGCCAGCAGCAGAGCCGGGACAGGGACGGCCACCGGGGAGCTGTTTTTT.

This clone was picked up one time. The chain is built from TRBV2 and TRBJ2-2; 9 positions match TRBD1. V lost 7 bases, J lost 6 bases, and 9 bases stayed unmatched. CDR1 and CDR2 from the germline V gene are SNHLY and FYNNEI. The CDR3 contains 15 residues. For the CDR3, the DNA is TGTGCCAGCACACCTAACAGGGGGCCCTCCGGGGAGCTGTTTTTT. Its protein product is CASTPNRGPSGELFF.